This section outlines one T cell receptor (beta chain) sequence together with its context. The sample originates from a study of blood T cell repertoires in COVID-19. This CDR3 region has 13 residues. Germline lookup yields CDR1 SQVTM and CDR2 ANQGSEA. With V trimmed by 7 bases and J by 1 base, 5 bases remained unmatched. Assay: immunoSEQ multiplex PCR; the TCRdb copy retains only in-frame clones and omits some. Among 130,000 or so clones listed, about 90% were seen once. The receptor was derived from a woman aged 55 to 70 with acute or convalescent COVID-19. V gene TRBV29-1 combines with J gene TRBJ2-7, with 9 nucleotides matching TRBD1. What was sequenced was peripheral blood. CDR3 loop: CSARDRASYEQYF. CDR3 in DNA: TGCAGCGCCAGGGACAGGGCATCCTACGAGCAGTACTTC.